Described below is a single TCR beta chain sequence and its context. The sample originates from a study of blood T cell repertoires in COVID-19. Study context: Specimens from acute and convalescent COVID-19 originated in the United States, Italy and Spain. PBMCs, B-cell-depleted T cells, or T cells provided the cDNA or gDNA that made up the material.

In the original analysis: Amplification of reference gene primers was used by the study to estimate nucleated cell counts. TCRdb keeps only in-frame clones here, not all; method: immunoSEQ multiplex PCR. The DNA gave D and trimming, while V, J and clone size come from that table. The sample shows 200,000 to 250,000 clones, around 88% of them seen only once. The sequenced sample was peripheral blood. The receptor was derived from a woman aged 30 to 39 who had recovered from COVID-19.

As DNA, the CDR3 is TGTGCCAGTAGTATAGTGGGACAGGGGTGGGAGACCCAGTACTTC. It encodes CASSIVGQGWETQYF. The chain recombines TRBV19 with TRBJ2-5; 10 bases match TRBD1. Germline CDR1 LNHDA, CDR2 SQIVND (reference sequence). J was trimmed by 5 bases and V by 1 base; bases with no gene match: 4. The CDR3 is 15 amino acids.